This T cell receptor (beta chain) comes out of a study of a mutant IDH1 vaccine in newly diagnosed glioma. Study as a whole: Patients began vaccination 4-6 weeks after radiotherapy alone, or with temozolomide cycles. Treated patients showed a male proportion of around 60%, a female proportion of about 40%, and a mean age of 40.4 years.

This clone has more than one count but fewer than ten. Its target is unknown. Other DNA sequences in this sample translate to the same CDR3. The data were produced by immunoSEQ multiplex PCR, yet TCRdb's version contains in-frame clones alone and is incomplete. The sample lists some 42,000 clones; roughly 80% were seen once. Germline values: CDR1 SNHLY, CDR2 FYNNEI. The CDR3 sequence is 14 residues long. The ends lost 4 bases at V and 2 bases at J; junction bases unmatched: 2. Documented time point: week 23, last vaccination. Mutant IDH1 20-mer peptide, at 300 ug, made up each vaccine dose, with topical imiquimod.

The TCR was taken from a man aged 45-65 years with glioma. The source was PBMCs, collected from a glioma patient whose treatment included an IDH1 peptide vaccine. The J gene is TRBJ1-5, the V gene TRBV2, with 7 bases matching TRBD1. CDR3 sequence: CASSGQGGNQPQHF. CDR3 bases: TGTGCCAGCAGTGGACAGGGCGGCAATCAGCCCCAGCATTTT.